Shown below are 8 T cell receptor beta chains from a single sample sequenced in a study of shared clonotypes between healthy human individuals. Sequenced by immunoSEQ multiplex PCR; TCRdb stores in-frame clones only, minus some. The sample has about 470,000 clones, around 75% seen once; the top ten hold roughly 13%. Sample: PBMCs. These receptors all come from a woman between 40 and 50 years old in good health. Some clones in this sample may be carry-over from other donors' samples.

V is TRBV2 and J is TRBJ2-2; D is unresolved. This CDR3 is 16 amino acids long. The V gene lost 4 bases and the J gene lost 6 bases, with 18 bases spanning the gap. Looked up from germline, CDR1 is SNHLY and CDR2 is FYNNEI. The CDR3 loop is CASSVSQWSNAGELFF. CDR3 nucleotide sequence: TGTGCCAGCAGTGTGTCCCAGTGGAGCAACGCCGGGGAGCTGTTTTTT.

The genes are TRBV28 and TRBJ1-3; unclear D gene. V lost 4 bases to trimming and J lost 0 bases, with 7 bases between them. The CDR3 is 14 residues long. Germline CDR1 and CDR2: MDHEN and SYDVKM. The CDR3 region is CASSSGHSGNTIYF. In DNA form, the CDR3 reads TGTGCCAGCAGTTCAGGTCACTCTGGAAACACCATATATTTT.

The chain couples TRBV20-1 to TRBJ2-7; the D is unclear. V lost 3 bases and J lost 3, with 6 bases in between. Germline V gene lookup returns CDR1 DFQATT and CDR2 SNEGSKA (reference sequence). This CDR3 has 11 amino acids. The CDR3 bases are TGCAGTGCTAGTACAAGCTACGAGCAGTACTTC. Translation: CSASTSYEQYF.

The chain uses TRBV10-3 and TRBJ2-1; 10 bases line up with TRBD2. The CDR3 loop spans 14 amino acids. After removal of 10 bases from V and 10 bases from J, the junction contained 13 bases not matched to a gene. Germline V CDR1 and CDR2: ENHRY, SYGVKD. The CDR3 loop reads CATLGLAGAGEQFF. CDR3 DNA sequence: TGTGCCACCCTGGGGCTAGCGGGAGCGGGCGAGCAGTTCTTC.

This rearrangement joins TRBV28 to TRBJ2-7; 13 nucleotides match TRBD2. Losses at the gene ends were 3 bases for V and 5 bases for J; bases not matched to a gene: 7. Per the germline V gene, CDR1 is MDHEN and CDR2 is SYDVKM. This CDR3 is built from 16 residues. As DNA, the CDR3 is TGTGCCAGCAGTTTCCCGACTAGCGGGAGGCGGAACGAGCAGTACTTC. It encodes CASSFPTSGRRNEQYF.

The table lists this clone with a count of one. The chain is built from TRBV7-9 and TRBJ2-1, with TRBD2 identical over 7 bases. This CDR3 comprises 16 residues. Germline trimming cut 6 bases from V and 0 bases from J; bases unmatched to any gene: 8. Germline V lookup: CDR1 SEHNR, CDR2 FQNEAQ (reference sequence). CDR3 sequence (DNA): TGTGCCAGCAGTCCCCTGCGGGAGAACTCCTACAATGAGCAGTTCTTC. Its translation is CASSPLRENSYNEQFF.

This CDR3 is CASSPPRWGSYEQYF. The DNA of the CDR3 is TGTGCCAGCAGCCCCCCCAGGTGGGGGAGCTACGAGCAGTACTTC. The chain employs TRBV7-8 and TRBJ2-7; D may match TRBD1 or TRBD2 (5 bases each). CDR1 and CDR2 (germline): SGHVS, FQNEAQ. The CDR3 length is 15 residues. V shed 5 bases and J shed 3 bases, with 17 bases lying between them.

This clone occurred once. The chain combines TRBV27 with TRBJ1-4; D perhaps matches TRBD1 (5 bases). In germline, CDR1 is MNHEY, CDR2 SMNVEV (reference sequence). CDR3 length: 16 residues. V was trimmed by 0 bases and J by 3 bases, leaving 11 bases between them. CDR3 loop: CASSLSRTRANEKLFF. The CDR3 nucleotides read TGTGCCAGCAGTTTATCGCGGACACGAGCTAATGAAAAACTGTTTTTT. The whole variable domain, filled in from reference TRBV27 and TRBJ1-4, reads EAQVTQNPRYLITVTGKKLTVTCSQNMNHEYMSWYRQDPGLGLRQIYYSMNVEVTDKGDVPEGYKVSRKEKRNFPLILESPSPNQTSLYFCASSLSRTRANEKLFFGSGTQLSVL.